This TCR beta chain comes out of a study of T cell changes during pregnancy in multiple sclerosis (dated by TCRdb to about 2019). Concerning the study at large: In women with multiple sclerosis, the researchers looked at how the T cell repertoire shifted as pregnancy progressed.

Library preparation was by the immunoSEQ multiplex PCR assay. The immuneACCESS repertoire file appears here via TCRdb, limited to in-frame rearrangements. These files lack a portion of the clones; in checked studies, under half of the deficit traces to unresolved V genes, and the cause of the others is not known. A total of about 70,000 clones appear in this sample, approximately 92% of them only once. Jointly, the top ten make up roughly 1.2% of the sample. Comments on this clone: Its antigen remains unidentified. Base qualities are not recorded, but no much larger clone differs from it by a single base.

The CDR3 contains 19 residues, cysteine and phenylalanine counted. The sequence is cut down to CDR3 DNA, 57 bases in frame from base 1. CDR1 and CDR2 were assigned from the germline V gene (reference sequence) as SEHNR and FQNEAQ. Ends trimmed: V by 5 bases, J by 0 bases; bases unmatched to a gene: 18. Sequencing used peripheral blood, obtained in the third trimester of pregnancy. The rearrangement joined TRBV7-9 to TRBJ2-7, with 8 bases aligning to TRBD1. The receptor was isolated from a female donor with multiple sclerosis, enrolled in a pregnancy study. DNA sequence: TGTGCCAGCAGCCCCCGGGGCGGGACAGGCACTGTCCCCTCCTACGAGCAGTACTTC. Protein translation: CASSPRGGTGTVPSYEQYF.